These 32 T cell receptor beta chains came from one sample sequenced in a study of T and B cells in COVID-19 patients. BIOMED2 TRB-A/B primer pools were used in multiplex TRB PCR. TCRdb ran MiXCR on the multiplex PCR reads and lists one entry per CDR3 protein. The table includes 8,000 to 10,000 distinct CDR3 sequences, 28% detected once. TRB was amplified from approximately 250-500 ng of blood genomic DNA. The sequenced material came from blood. All receptors derive from a human donor who had recovered from COVID-19.

This clonotype was observed many times. This chain joins TRBV6-2 or TRBV6-3 and TRBJ1-4; D remains unclear. Trimming cost V 6 bases and J 4 bases, with 21 bases left between them. The germline gives CDR1 MNHEY, CDR2 SVGEGT. The CDR3 loop spans 17 amino acids. DNA of the CDR3: TGTGCCAGCAGAACTTACCGGGTGGCAGGAGATAATGAAAAACTGTTTTTT. Encoded protein: CASRTYRVAGDNEKLFF.

A few counts support this clonotype. The chain employs TRBV6-5 and TRBJ2-4; D is perhaps TRBD1 (6 bases). CDR1 is MNHEY and CDR2 is SVGAGI in the germline V gene. The V end lost 5 bases, the J end lost 6 bases, and 8 bases lay between the germline ends. The CDR3 has 12 amino acids. The CDR3 bases are TGTGCCAGCAGTGTGGACAGAAACATTCAGTACTTC. Protein product: CASSVDRNIQYF.

This sequence joins TRBV5-6 and TRBJ2-7, with a tentative D call TRBD1 (6 bases). This CDR3 has 13 amino acids. Trimming took 2 bases from V and 3 from J, leaving 9 bases between them. Germline lookup yields CDR1 SGHDT and CDR2 YYEEEE. CDR3 loop: CASSFDRNYEQYF. CDR3 nucleotide sequence: TGTGCCAGCAGCTTTGACAGGAACTACGAGCAGTACTTC.

This clonotype has a single count. The V and J genes are TRBV7-3 and TRBJ2-5; tentative D call: TRBD2 (6 bases). The V gene's germline CDR1 is SGHTA and CDR2 FQGTGA. The CDR3 covers 14 residues. Trimming removed 5 bases from V and 2 bases from J, with 12 bases in between. The chain's CDR3 is CASSPKGGQETQYF. In DNA form, the CDR3 reads TGTGCCAGCAGCCCTAAGGGAGGACAAGAGACCCAGTACTTC.

This clonotype was counted many times. The V gene is TRBV13, the J gene TRBJ2-3; 7 nucleotides align to TRBD1. The junction had 1 base not matched to a gene; V was cut back by 3 bases and J by 1 base. Germline values: CDR1 PRHDT, CDR2 FYEKMQ (reference sequence). The CDR3 sequence is 14 residues long. The CDR3: CASSFGQGTDTQYF. The CDR3, as DNA: TGTGCCAGCAGCTTTGGACAGGGCACAGATACGCAGTATTTT.

The V call is TRBV7-6, the J call TRBJ2-5, with 8 bases that match TRBD1. The CDR3 loop spans 14 amino acids. The V gene end was trimmed by 5 bases and the J gene end by 5 bases; junction bases not matched to a gene: 7. From germline, CDR1 is SGHVS and CDR2 FNYEAQ. In nucleotides, the CDR3 is TGTGCCAGCAGCGCCAGGGGGCGCAGGGAGACCCAGTACTTC. Its translation is CASSARGRRETQYF.

This clonotype is medium-sized within its sample. The chain has TRBV19 and TRBJ1-1; unclear D gene. There are 13 residues in the CDR3. Looked up from germline, CDR1 is LNHDA and CDR2 is SQIVND (reference sequence). V was pared by 5 bases and J by 4 bases, with 11 bases between. The CDR3 DNA follows: TGTGCCAGTAGTGTATTCAAGGGCACTGAAGCTTTCTTT. Protein sequence: CASSVFKGTEAFF.

This chain uses TRBV5-1 with TRBJ1-1, with D uncertain. Germline values: CDR1 SGHRS, CDR2 YFSETQ. The germline V and J ends were trimmed by 2 bases and 4 bases, with 9 bases remaining between them. This CDR3 is 13 amino acids long. CDR3 nucleotides: TGCGCCAGCAGCTTAAGCAGAAGCACTGAAGCTTTCTTT. Translated, it gives CASSLSRSTEAFF.

The sample holds a few counts of this clonotype. The chain recombines TRBV6-1 with TRBJ1-6; D uncertain. The CDR3 extends over 16 amino acids. Trimming cost V 1 base and J 0 bases, with 7 bases left between them. CDR1 MNHNS and CDR2 SASEGT come from the germline V gene. CDR3: CASSEEVRSYNSPLHF. DNA for the CDR3: TGTGCCAGCAGTGAAGAGGTGCGCTCCTATAATTCACCCCTCCACTTT.

This clonotype was detected once. A read error may produce the germline difference seen at one junction end. The chain's CDR3 is CACSGQGYTSGNTIYF. Written as DNA, the CDR3 is TGTGCCTGCAGTGGACAGGGTTACACCTCTGGAAACACCATATATTTT. V usage is TRBV12-3 or TRBV12-4 and J usage is TRBJ1-3; 8 nucleotides match TRBD1. CDR3 size: 16 residues.

The sample holds a few counts of this clonotype. The chain employs TRBV5-1 and TRBJ2-1; 9 bases are shared with TRBD2. Trimming at V came to 0 bases and at J to 4 bases, leaving 5 bases not matched to a gene. This CDR3 region has 16 residues. Looked up from germline, CDR1 is SGHRS and CDR2 is YFSETQ. CDR3 sequence reads: CASSLVPSGVYNEQFF. The CDR3 DNA sequence: TGCGCCAGCAGCTTGGTCCCTAGCGGGGTTTACAATGAGCAGTTCTTC.

This clonotype is medium-sized by share. The rearrangement joins TRBV27 to TRBJ2-6; the D gene is possibly TRBD2 (6 bases). Germline assignment: CDR1 MNHEY and CDR2 SMNVEV (reference sequence). Between the trimmed V and J ends, which lost 2 bases and 4 bases, there was a span of 12 bases. The CDR3 has 16 residues. CDR3 coding DNA: TGTGCCAGCAGTTTAATGGCGGCGGGGGGGGCCAACGTCCTGACTTTC. Its translation: CASSLMAAGGANVLTF.

In its sample, this clonotype is medium-sized. The chain has TRBV5-6 and TRBJ2-1; no definite D call. The germline CDR1 and CDR2 sequences are SGHDT and YYEEEE. Deletions cut 2 bases from V and 5 bases from J, with 2 bases between. This CDR3 is built from 11 residues. The CDR3 coding sequence is TGTGCCAGCAGCTTAAACAATGAGCAGTTCTTC. Encoded protein: CASSLNNEQFF.

Concerning this clonotype: One junction end disagrees with the germline gene, perhaps due to a read error. The chain links TRBV27 to TRBJ1-3, with 8 bases fitting TRBD1. The CDR3 loop spans 14 amino acids. CDR1 and CDR2 from the germline V gene are MNHEY and SMNVEV (reference sequence). In DNA, the CDR3 is TGTGCCAGCAGCAAGACAGGGGCTGGAAAAACCATATATTTT. Amino acid sequence: CASSKTGAGKTIYF.

V usage is TRBV7-6 and J usage is TRBJ2-1; 10 bases align to TRBD2. V lost 4 bases, J lost 6 bases, and 6 bases stayed unmatched. This CDR3 region has 15 residues. Germline V gene lookup returns CDR1 SGHVS and CDR2 FNYEAQ. The CDR3 sequence: CASSSSGSPPNEQFF. Written as DNA, the CDR3 is TGTGCCAGCAGCTCTAGCGGGAGCCCCCCCAATGAGCAGTTCTTC.

This clonotype was observed a handful of times. This chain joins TRBV15 and TRBJ1-6; no reliable D call. The V gene lost 8 bases and the J gene lost 8 bases, with 16 bases spanning the gap. The CDR3 covers 14 residues. Germline lookup yields CDR1 LNHNV and CDR2 YYDKDF (reference sequence). CDR3 in DNA: TGTGCCACCGCCCGACCGGAGGGTTATTCACCCCTCCACTTT. Protein sequence: CATARPEGYSPLHF.

The V gene is TRBV4-3, the J gene TRBJ2-7, with 8 bases identical to TRBD2. The ends lost 0 bases at V and 3 bases at J; junction bases unmatched: 7. This CDR3 spans 16 amino acids. Germline values: CDR1 LGHNA, CDR2 YSLEER. The CDR3 loop reads CASSQDLAGGLYEQYF. The CDR3, as DNA: TGCGCCAGCAGCCAAGATCTCGCGGGGGGCCTCTACGAGCAGTACTTC.

The gene calls are TRBV7-6 and TRBJ1-2, with a weak D call TRBD1 (5 bases). The CDR3 spans 15 residues. Germline V gene lookup returns CDR1 SGHVS and CDR2 FNYEAQ. With 0 bases removed from V and 4 bases from J, the gap between germline ends came to 12 bases. The CDR3 loop reads CASSLAPGPIYGYTF. The CDR3 nucleotides read TGTGCCAGCAGCTTAGCCCCAGGGCCGATCTATGGCTACACCTTC. Full variable domain (remainder filled in from reference TRBV7-6 and TRBJ1-2): GAGVSQSPRYKVTKRGQDVALRCDPISGHVSLYWYRQALGQGPEFLTYFNYEAQQDKSGLPNDRFSAERPEGSISTLTIQRTEQRDSAMYRCASSLAPGPIYGYTFGSGTRLTVV.

This clonotype came up many times. The rearrangement uses TRBV6-5 and TRBJ2-4; D gene uncertain. The ends were cut back, 6 bases at V and 0 bases at J, with 12 bases in the middle. CDR1 MNHEY and CDR2 SVGAGI come from the germline V gene. The CDR3 covers 15 residues. CDR3 sequence: CASRDGSLAKNIQYF. CDR3 nucleotide sequence: TGTGCCAGCAGGGACGGATCCCTAGCCAAAAACATTCAGTACTTC.

This clonotype is medium-sized within its sample. The genes are TRBV19 and TRBJ2-5, with 9 bases fitting TRBD1. The V and J ends lost 6 bases and 3 bases, in that order; junction bases with no gene match: 2. The CDR3 is 13 amino acids. Germline CDR1 is LNHDA and CDR2 is SQIVND (reference sequence). The DNA of the CDR3 is TGTGCCAGTAGGACAGGGGGTGAAGAGACCCAGTACTTC. Its protein product is CASRTGGEETQYF.

The chain has TRBV5-5 and TRBJ1-1, with no clear D. The germline V and J ends were trimmed by 1 base and 1 base, with 17 bases remaining between them. CDR1 and CDR2 from the germline V gene are SGHKS and YYEKEE (reference sequence). The CDR3 spans 17 residues. The chain's CDR3 is CASSLPRNIGKNTEAFF. CDR3 nucleotides: TGTGCCAGCAGCTTGCCCAGGAACATAGGCAAGAACACTGAAGCTTTCTTT.

CDR3 amino acids: CASSPASGQGYGYTF. CDR3 nucleotides: TGTGCCAGCTCACCAGCGTCCGGGCAGGGATATGGCTACACCTTC. The chain is built from TRBV18 and TRBJ1-2; weak D call: TRBD1 (5 bases). Between the trimmed V and J ends, which lost 2 bases and 5 bases, there was a span of 15 bases. CDR1 and CDR2 from the germline V gene are KGHSH and LQKENI. CDR3 length: 15 amino acids.

This clonotype was recorded many times. The V call is TRBV30, the J call TRBJ1-1; TRBD1 aligns across 9 bases. Germline V CDR1 and CDR2: GTSNPN, SVGIG (reference sequence). The CDR3 is 13 amino acids. After removal of 3 bases from V and 4 bases from J, the junction contained 3 bases not matched to a gene. For the CDR3, the DNA is TGTGCCTGGAGCAGACAGGGGGGCACTGAAGCTTTCTTT. It translates to CAWSRQGGTEAFF.

This clonotype was seen only a few times. This sequence joins TRBV7-9 and TRBJ2-7; D may match TRBD1 or TRBD2 (5 bases each). V was cut by 1 base and J by 9 bases, with 10 bases left in between. Germline V gene sequence: CDR1 SEHNR, CDR2 FQNEAQ (reference sequence). CDR3 size: 12 residues. The CDR3 reads CASSLGGTRQYF. The CDR3 DNA is TGTGCCAGCAGCTTAGGGGGGACGCGGCAGTACTTC.

This clonotype is medium-sized by share. The chain recombines TRBV24-1 with TRBJ2-7; perhaps TRBD2 as D (7 bases). Germline V gives CDR1 KGHDR, CDR2 SFDVKD. Trimming pared 2 bases from V and 0 bases from J, leaving 13 bases between. There are 16 residues in the CDR3. DNA of the CDR3: TGTGCCACCAGTGATTCGCGCGGGGGCTACTCCTACGAGCAGTACTTC. This translates into CATSDSRGGYSYEQYF.

This clonotype is labeled medium-sized. V gene TRBV19 combines with J gene TRBJ1-3; no clear D gene. Germline loops: CDR1 LNHDA, CDR2 SQIVND (reference sequence). The V and J ends lost 5 bases and 5 bases respectively, with 16 bases between them. This CDR3 has 15 amino acids. CDR3 nucleotide sequence: TGTGCCAGTAGTCCGGGGTTTGAGGGTAGAAACACCATATATTTT. Its protein is CASSPGFEGRNTIYF.

By sample share, this clonotype is medium-sized. The rearrangement links TRBV19 to TRBJ2-7, with D maybe TRBD2 (6 bases). Germline assignment: CDR1 LNHDA and CDR2 SQIVND (reference sequence). The CDR3 runs to 15 residues. Trimming removed 4 bases from V and 5 bases from J, with 18 bases in between. CDR3 nucleotide sequence: TGTGCCAGTAGTAGCGCGCGGGGTCCGGTTCACGAGCAGTACTTC. This gives the protein CASSSARGPVHEQYF.

The CDR3 DNA reads as TGTGCCAGCAGCTTAAACAGGGGAAACACCATATATTTT. Translated, it gives CASSLNRGNTIYF. The gene calls are TRBV13 and TRBJ1-3; D possibly corresponds to TRBD1 (5 bases). Germline CDR1 and CDR2: PRHDT and FYEKMQ (reference sequence). CDR3 size: 13 residues. Trimming left V 2 bases short and J 4 bases short, with 6 bases between.

This clonotype occurred a few times. This chain connects TRBV4-3 to TRBJ2-3; D gene ambiguous. The CDR3 consists of 15 residues. V was pared by 4 bases and J by 0 bases, with 11 bases between. CDR1 LGHNA and CDR2 YSLEER come from the germline V gene. The CDR3: CASSRQAASTDTQYF. For the CDR3, the DNA is TGCGCCAGCAGCCGTCAGGCAGCTAGCACAGATACGCAGTATTTT.

Sample share makes this clonotype medium-sized (0.01 to 0.1%). The V gene is TRBV15, the J gene TRBJ2-2; 12 positions agree with TRBD2. This CDR3 region has 19 residues. V lost 1 base, J lost 1 base, and 7 bases stayed unmatched. Germline values: CDR1 LNHNV, CDR2 YYDKDF (reference sequence). In DNA form, the CDR3 reads TGTGCCACCAGCAGAGTACTGGGGACTAGCGGGTTGAACACCGGGGAGCTGTTTTTT. Translated: CATSRVLGTSGLNTGELFF.

Within the sample, this clonotype is medium-sized. The chain employs TRBV15 and TRBJ2-7; weak D call: TRBD1 (6 bases). The CDR3 runs to 15 residues. The germline V gene encodes CDR1 LNHNV and CDR2 YYDKDF (reference sequence). Trimming stripped 4 bases from V and 5 bases from J, with 18 bases between. The CDR3 bases are TGTGCCACCAGCACCAGAACAGGGTCAGTAAACGAGCAGTACTTC. Translated, it gives CATSTRTGSVNEQYF.

In this sample, this clonotype turned up many times. The J gene is TRBJ2-5, the V gene TRBV13, with TRBD2 matching over 16 bases. The ends lost 4 bases at V and 3 bases at J; junction bases unmatched: 5. CDR3 length equals 17 residues. Germline V gene data show CDR1 as PRHDT and CDR2 as FYEKMQ (reference sequence). The CDR3 sequence: CASSSLGTSGREETQYF. The DNA of the CDR3 is TGTGCCAGCAGCTCTTTAGGGACTAGCGGGAGGGAAGAGACCCAGTACTTC.